The T cell receptor (beta chain) described here comes from a study of blood T cell repertoires in COVID-19. Study-level background: Specimens from acute and convalescent COVID-19 originated in the United States, Italy and Spain. The cDNA or gDNA used as material had been derived from T cells, B-cell-depleted T cells, or PBMCs.

V was trimmed by 4 bases and J by 0 bases, leaving 10 bases between them. CDR1 and CDR2 from the germline V gene are MNHEY and SMNVEV (reference sequence). This CDR3 region has 15 residues. Using immunoSEQ multiplex PCR, the repertoire was profiled, and TCRdb retains in-frame clones only, with some absent. This sample carries hundreds of thousands of clones, about 83% of them seen once, and the ten largest clones take roughly 1.2%. Material for sequencing was peripheral blood. The rearrangement links TRBV27 to TRBJ1-3; a weak D match, TRBD1 (6 bases). This clonotype originated in a woman aged 25 to 39 with COVID-19, enrolled during active disease. CDR3 loop: CASSSGQSSGNTIYF. The CDR3 nucleotides are TGTGCCAGCAGTTCAGGACAGAGCTCTGGAAACACCATATATTTT.